These 32 T cell receptor beta chains were sequenced from one sample in a study of response to subunit inactivated influenza vaccine (dated by TCRdb to 2017 to 2018). The library was generated by RT-PCR. These reads were obtained on an Illumina HiSeq 2500. Starting from the raw public reads, TCRdb applied fastp trimming at Q25, assembled clones with MiXCR and retained in-frame beta chains. CDR3 protein duplicates are merged, each entry listing the most common genes and DNA. The sample data list about 540,000 distinct CDR3 sequences, and approximately 20% of these were observed just once. The ten biggest clones cover about 3% of the sample. The same sample was also used in a study of T cells expressing NK-cell markers. As the second publication notes: TCR beta cDNA libraries were prepared using 5'RACE template switching, which introduced a universal primer site and unique molecular identifiers.

The sample here was CD4+ T cells sorted from PBMCs, taken 12 days after vaccination. Every receptor here comes from a man between 50 and 59 years old who received an inactivated influenza vaccine. Donor details come from another sample of the same person, matched by shared clones.

This clonotype showed up just a few times. The chain has TRBV6-1 and TRBJ2-7; 7 positions agree with TRBD1. Germline V lookup: CDR1 MNHNS, CDR2 SASEGT. This CDR3 region has 15 residues. Unmatched junction bases numbered 10, after V lost 5 bases and J lost 3 bases. CDR3 sequence reads: CASSPETGKDYEQYF. CDR3 bases: TGTGCCAGCAGTCCCGAGACAGGGAAAGACTACGAGCAGTACTTC.

This clonotype appeared a few times. V and J are TRBV4-3 and TRBJ2-5; D unresolved. This CDR3 is built from 14 residues. From germline, CDR1 is LGHNA and CDR2 YSLEER. The V end was cut by 2 bases, the J end by 2 bases, with 9 bases between. For the CDR3, the DNA is TGCGCCAGCAGCCAAAATAGGTTACAAGAGACCCAGTACTTC. Translation gives CASSQNRLQETQYF.

This clonotype was seen a few times. This sequence joins TRBV27 and TRBJ2-5; D may match TRBD1 or TRBD2 (5 bases each). This CDR3 has 13 amino acids. Germline CDR1 is MNHEY and CDR2 is SMNVEV (reference sequence). Trimming took 11 bases from V and 6 from J, leaving 19 bases between them. CDR3 DNA: TGTGCCTCCTCGACGAGGGGTAGGCAGACCCAGTACTTC. This gives the protein CASSTRGRQTQYF.

At least ten counts were recorded for this clonotype. V is TRBV12-3 or TRBV12-4 and J is TRBJ2-1, with D maybe TRBD1 (7 bases). There are 14 residues in the CDR3. V lost 6 bases to trimming and J lost 9 bases, with 18 bases between them. CDR3 nucleotide sequence: TGTGCCAGCAGCTGGCGGGGCCAGGGGGGTGAGCAGTTCTTC. Translating gives CASSWRGQGGEQFF.

The rearrangement uses TRBV5-1 and TRBJ1-1, with 10 bases identical to TRBD1. The CDR3 loop spans 17 amino acids. With V trimmed by 0 bases and J by 3 bases, 8 bases remained unmatched. The germline V gene has CDR1 SGHRS and CDR2 YFSETQ. The CDR3 DNA follows: TGCGCCAGCAGCTTGGCCGTCTTTGACAGGGGGCACACTGAAGCTTTCTTT. Translation gives CASSLAVFDRGHTEAFF.

This clonotype was seen a handful of times. This sequence joins TRBV5-1 and TRBJ2-1; 16 bases line up with TRBD2. J was trimmed by 1 base and V by 7 bases; bases with no gene match: 8. The CDR3 totals 18 residues. In germline, CDR1 is SGHRS, CDR2 YFSETQ. CDR3 loop: CASRGTSGREISYNEQFF. The CDR3 coding sequence is TGCGCCAGCCGAGGGACTAGCGGGAGGGAAATATCCTACAATGAGCAGTTCTTC.

J is TRBJ2-7 and V is TRBV7-2; 10 bases map to TRBD2. Trimming at V came to 5 bases and at J to 3 bases, leaving 10 bases not matched to a gene. CDR1 and CDR2 (germline): SGHTA, FQGNSA. The CDR3 extends over 16 amino acids. CDR3 protein: CASSPRLAGALYEQYF. The CDR3 DNA follows: TGTGCCAGCAGCCCCCGACTAGCGGGCGCCCTCTACGAGCAGTACTTC.

The chain links TRBV2 to TRBJ2-1; D may be TRBD1 or TRBD2 (6 bases each). Trimming took off 6 bases at V and 2 bases at J, with 11 bases between the two ends. The CDR3 contains 14 residues. CDR1 and CDR2 (germline): SNHLY, FYNNEI. The CDR3 nucleotides are TGTGCCAGCAGGATGGGGGGCGCCTACAATGAGCAGTTCTTC. The encoded protein is CASRMGGAYNEQFF.

This chain uses TRBV24-1 with TRBJ1-4, with a weak D call TRBD1 (5 bases). V lost 2 bases and J 8 bases, leaving 17 bases between the germline ends. The CDR3 length is 16 residues. Per germline, CDR1 KGHDR and CDR2 SFDVKD. In nucleotides, the CDR3 is TGTGCCACCAGTGATTCCCCCCGGGGGAAAGGCGAAAAACTGTTTTTT. Translated: CATSDSPRGKGEKLFF.

The CDR3 DNA reads as TGCAGTGCTAGTGGTCTCGGACTAGCGAACGGAAACATTCAGTACTTC. Amino acid sequence: CSASGLGLANGNIQYF. V and J are TRBV20-1 and TRBJ2-4; 9 bases align to TRBD2. Germline values: CDR1 DFQATT, CDR2 SNEGSKA (reference sequence). V shed 3 bases, J shed 6 bases, and the junction held 12 bases outside the gene matches. CDR3 length: 16 amino acids.

V usage is TRBV11-1 and J usage is TRBJ2-7, with a weak D call TRBD2 (6 bases). V lost 5 bases and J 1 base, leaving 18 bases between the germline ends. Germline-derived CDR1 and CDR2 are SGHAT and FQDESV (reference sequence). The CDR3 contains 16 residues. The chain's CDR3 is CASSPDASGLSYEQYF. CDR3 DNA: TGTGCCAGCAGCCCGGACGCTTCGGGACTTTCCTACGAGCAGTACTTC. The full variable domain, rest sourced from reference TRBV11-1 and TRBJ2-7, is EAEVAQSPRYKITEKSQAVAFWCDPISGHATLYWYRQILGQGPELLVQFQDESVVDDSQLPKDRFSAERLKGVDSTLKIQPAELGDSAMYLCASSPDASGLSYEQYFGPGTRLTVT.

The chain links TRBV6-1 to TRBJ1-1; possibly TRBD1 for D (6 bases). CDR1 and CDR2 from the germline V gene are MNHNS and SASEGT. This CDR3 region has 14 residues. V gave up 7 bases and J gave up 9 bases, with 21 bases separating them. The CDR3 sequence is CASKAGPRTGKAFF. The CDR3 DNA reads TGTGCCAGCAAAGCAGGCCCGCGAACAGGGAAAGCTTTCTTT.

This clonotype showed up many times. The chain links TRBV12-3 or TRBV12-4 to TRBJ1-1, with 9 bases that match TRBD1. The CDR3 spans 14 residues. V lost 6 bases, J lost 4 bases, and 6 bases stayed unmatched. The CDR3 DNA follows: TGTGCCAGCAGCATACAGGGGGCTGGCACTGAAGCTTTCTTT. Protein product: CASSIQGAGTEAFF.

The J gene is TRBJ2-5, the V gene TRBV10-1, with a weak D call TRBD1 (6 bases). Germline V gene lookup returns CDR1 WNHNN and CDR2 SYGVQD (reference sequence). The CDR3 length is 14 residues. V was pared by 6 bases and J by 1 base, with 12 bases between. In DNA form, the CDR3 reads TGCGCCAGCAGCAGTGGACAGTCCCAAGAGACCCAGTACTTC. Its translation: CASSSGQSQETQYF.

This clonotype was observed a few times. The chain links TRBV20-1 to TRBJ2-1; 8 positions agree with TRBD2. With 3 bases clipped from V and 4 bases from J, the junction kept 5 bases outside the gene matches. Germline values: CDR1 DFQATT, CDR2 SNEGSKA (reference sequence). There are 14 residues in the CDR3. The CDR3 nucleotides are TGCAGTGCTAGTTGGAGCGGGAGATACAATGAGCAGTTCTTC. Encoded protein: CSASWSGRYNEQFF.

This clonotype came up many times. This chain uses TRBV6-5 with TRBJ2-5; D remains unclear. CDR1 is MNHEY and CDR2 is SVGAGI in the germline V gene. The CDR3 length is 13 residues. V was clipped by 4 bases and J by 6 bases, with 12 bases between them. This CDR3 reads CASSSSGVQTQYF. CDR3 sequence (DNA): TGTGCCAGCAGTTCCAGTGGGGTACAGACCCAGTACTTC.

The gene calls are TRBV5-1 and TRBJ2-7, with D tentatively TRBD1 or TRBD2 (5 bases each). This CDR3 is built from 15 residues. In germline, CDR1 is SGHRS, CDR2 YFSETQ. V shed 0 bases and J shed 2 bases, with 12 bases lying between them. The CDR3 sequence is CASSLVAGSTYEQYF. The CDR3 DNA reads TGCGCCAGCAGCTTGGTAGCAGGGAGCACCTACGAGCAGTACTTC.

The table lists this clonotype with a few counts. The chain couples TRBV4-2 to TRBJ1-3; TRBD1 matches 10 bases. The CDR3 has 19 residues. Germline V gene sequence: CDR1 LGHNA, CDR2 YNFKEQ. Trimming took 1 base from V and 0 from J; bases not matched to a gene: 9. CDR3 region: CASSQAPPGQGNSGNTIYF. DNA of the CDR3: TGTGCCAGCAGCCAAGCCCCACCGGGACAGGGGAACTCTGGAAACACCATATATTTT.

The chain combines TRBV6-6 with TRBJ1-5, with D unclear. The CDR3 has 12 residues. Germline values: CDR1 MNHNY, CDR2 SVGAGI (reference sequence). The germline V and J ends were trimmed by 0 bases and 7 bases, with 4 bases remaining between them. The CDR3 protein is CASSYSSQPQHF. The DNA for the CDR3 is TGTGCCAGCAGTTACTCGAGCCAGCCCCAGCATTTT.

The gene calls are TRBV12-3 or TRBV12-4 and TRBJ1-5; perhaps TRBD1 as D (6 bases). This CDR3 region has 16 residues. V was pared by 4 bases and J by 9 bases, with 22 bases between. CDR3 region: CASSSRQAKGGRPQHF. The CDR3 coding sequence is TGTGCCAGCAGTTCGAGACAGGCAAAAGGGGGTCGGCCCCAGCATTTT.

In this sample, this clonotype turned up many times. CDR3 residues: CASSNSDRGGSNQPQHF. The CDR3 DNA sequence: TGTGCCAGCAGCAACAGTGACAGGGGAGGCAGCAATCAGCCCCAGCATTTT. This chain connects TRBV3-1 to TRBJ1-5; 8 positions agree with TRBD1. The CDR3 contains 17 residues. J was trimmed by 1 base and V by 5 bases; bases with no gene match: 10. From germline, CDR1 is LGHDT and CDR2 YNNKEL (reference sequence).

This clonotype was detected ten times or more. The genes are TRBV20-1 and TRBJ2-7; no definite D call. There are 9 residues in the CDR3. Trimming took off 4 bases at V and 6 bases at J, with 4 bases between the two ends. Germline V gene lookup returns CDR1 DFQATT and CDR2 SNEGSKA (reference sequence). CDR3 in amino acids: CSAKGEQYF. The CDR3 nucleotides read TGCAGTGCTAAAGGCGAGCAGTACTTC.

The genes are TRBV5-6 and TRBJ2-1; D may match TRBD1 or TRBD2 (5 bases each). This CDR3 is built from 14 residues. The germline gives CDR1 SGHDT, CDR2 YYEEEE. V gave up 4 bases and J gave up 7 bases, with 15 bases separating them. CDR3 sequence reads: CASSQRTGTNEQFF. CDR3 nucleotides: TGTGCCAGCAGCCAGCGGACTGGGACGAATGAGCAGTTCTTC.

The chain combines TRBV20-1 with TRBJ2-7; D is perhaps TRBD2 (6 bases). V dropped 6 bases and J dropped 4 bases, with 16 bases sitting between them. CDR1 and CDR2 (germline): DFQATT, SNEGSKA (reference sequence). This CDR3 region has 13 residues. The CDR3 here is CSASSGLGYEQYF. CDR3 bases: TGCAGTGCCTCTTCGGGACTGGGATACGAGCAGTACTTC.

This clonotype occurred a few times. V gene TRBV9 combines with J gene TRBJ2-7; no definite D call. The germline V gene encodes CDR1 SGDLS and CDR2 YYNGEE. Trimming left V 0 bases short and J 3 bases short, with 13 bases between. The CDR3 contains 15 residues. The CDR3 DNA is TGTGCCAGCAGCGTAGCGGCAGGTGGGGTCTACGAGCAGTACTTC. It translates to CASSVAAGGVYEQYF.

This clonotype has only a few counts. J is TRBJ2-7 and V is TRBV19; D is uncertain. CDR3 length equals 14 residues. Germline values: CDR1 LNHDA, CDR2 SQIVND (reference sequence). Deletions cut 3 bases from V and 0 bases from J, with 9 bases between. Here the CDR3 DNA reads TGTGCCAGTAGTATGACCAGGAGCTCCTACGAGCAGTACTTC. Amino acid sequence: CASSMTRSSYEQYF.

J is TRBJ2-1 and V is TRBV24-1; 8 bases are a match to TRBD2. Per germline, CDR1 KGHDR and CDR2 SFDVKD. Germline trimming cut 1 base from V and 7 bases from J; bases unmatched to any gene: 8. CDR3 length: 16 residues. CDR3 nucleotides: TGTGCCACCAGTGATTTTTCGGGGGGGTCTTTGAATGAGCAGTTCTTC. Translation: CATSDFSGGSLNEQFF.

This clonotype was seen only once. The chain joins TRBV7-2 to TRBJ2-5; the match to TRBD2 covers 14 bases. Trimming took 5 bases from V and 2 from J; bases not matched to a gene: 1. CDR1 is SGHTA and CDR2 is FQGNSA in the germline V gene. This CDR3 spans 15 amino acids. CDR3 loop: CASSRTSGRQETQYF. The CDR3 DNA is TGTGCCAGCAGCAGGACTAGCGGGAGGCAAGAGACCCAGTACTTC. Full variable domain (remainder filled in from reference TRBV7-2 and TRBJ2-5): GAGVSQSPSNKVTEKGKDVELRCDPISGHTALYWYRQSLGQGLEFLIYFQGNSAPDKSGLPSDRFSAERTGGSVSTLTIQRTQQEDSAVYLCASSRTSGRQETQYFGPGTRLLVL.

The V gene is TRBV6-2 or TRBV6-3, the J gene TRBJ1-2; D is unresolved. V lost 2 bases and J 6 bases, leaving 10 bases between the germline ends. The CDR3 has 13 residues. CDR1 and CDR2 from the germline V gene are MNHEY and SVGEGT. CDR3 sequence: CASSYTRTDGYTF. CDR3 sequence (DNA): TGTGCCAGCAGTTACACTAGGACGGATGGCTACACCTTC.

This clonotype has a handful of counts. The CDR3 protein is CASSLARGGSTDTQYF. The CDR3 DNA sequence: TGTGCCAGCAGCTTAGCCAGGGGGGGTTCCACAGATACGCAGTATTTT. The chain has TRBV7-6 and TRBJ2-3; D possibly uses TRBD1 or TRBD2 (7 bases each). The CDR3 spans 16 residues. V lost 0 bases and J lost 2, with 12 bases in between. The V gene's germline CDR1 is SGHVS and CDR2 FNYEAQ.

The table lists this clonotype with many counts. The chain combines TRBV18 with TRBJ1-1; 8 bases are shared with TRBD1. J was trimmed by 1 base and V by 6 bases; bases with no gene match: 4. Germline CDR1 KGHSH, CDR2 LQKENI. The CDR3 is made up of 14 amino acids. CDR3: CASSEDRANTEAFF. DNA for the CDR3: TGTGCCAGCTCCGAGGACAGGGCGAACACTGAAGCTTTCTTT.

The V call is TRBV7-2, the J call TRBJ2-2; the D is unclear. Deletions cut 2 bases from V and 8 bases from J, with 6 bases between. This CDR3 is 12 amino acids long. The germline V gene has CDR1 SGHTA and CDR2 FQGNSA. DNA for the CDR3: TGTGCCAGCAGCTTAATGGCTGGGGAGCTGTTTTTT. Translation gives CASSLMAGELFF.